This T cell receptor (beta chain) is drawn from a study of shared clonotypes between healthy human individuals. Overall study findings and caveats: Generally, naive subsets came out with larger estimated richness than memory subsets. Genetic and exposure-history diversity was limited by the small donor number.

Positive CCR7 selection of CD45RO-negative cells yielded the naive CD8 cells, and terminally differentiated effector memory CD45RA+ cells were excluded. V trimming: 2 bases; J trimming: 0 bases; junction bases outside the gene matches: 3. CDR1 and CDR2 from the germline V gene are SGHTS and YDEGEE. The CDR3 contains 16 residues. To note about this clone: Its antigen remains unidentified.

As originally analysed: Filtering differed because ImmunoSEQ produced junction-only sequences that carried no quality scores. Assay used: immunoSEQ multiplex PCR; TCRdb lists only in-frame clones, some missing. V and J calls and clone size come straight from that table; D and trimming were deduced from the DNA. The sample holds under 1 million clones, about 92% seen once. The genes are TRBV5-8 and TRBJ2-5, with 11 bases matching TRBD2. This clonotype was sampled from a man aged 30-40 years in good health. The sample consisted of naive CD8+ T cells sorted from blood. Written as DNA, the CDR3 is TGTGCCAGCAGCTTTAGACTAGCGGGAAACCAAGAGACCCAGTACTTC. Amino acids: CASSFRLAGNQETQYF. Looking up the rest from reference TRBV5-8 and TRBJ2-5 gives the full variable domain: EAGVTQSPTHLIKTRGQQATLRCSPISGHTSVYWYQQALGLGLQFLLWYDEGEERNRGNFPPRFSGRQFPNYSSELNVNALELEDSALYLCASSFRLAGNQETQYFGPGTRLLVL.